This is a list of T cell receptor beta chains from one sample in a study of T cell changes during pregnancy in multiple sclerosis. Only in-frame clones appear in the TCRdb table, and some are missing; sequencing was by immunoSEQ multiplex PCR. Among more than 85,000 clones listed, roughly 93% were seen once. The sample in question was peripheral blood, obtained in the third trimester of pregnancy. These receptors were taken from a female donor in good health, enrolled as a control in a pregnancy study. The CDR3 runs from the conserved cysteine through the conserved F or W. A D gene is named only where the DNA matches it firmly. Size is stated for part of the rows, as once, few or many counts, or as a class when the clone is expanded.

V gene	J gene	D gene	clone size	CDR3 DNA	CDR3 protein
TRBV28	TRBJ2-7	-	-	TGTGCCAGCAGTTGGGGTGGGGCCGAGCAGTACTTC	CASSWGGAEQYF
TRBV28	TRBJ1-5	-	-	TGTGCCAGCAGCCAACTAGGGCCTAATCAGCCCCAGCATTTT	CASSQLGPNQPQHF
TRBV19	TRBJ2-6	TRBD1	-	TGTGCCAGTAGTCCCGCCGGGACAGGGATGGGTTACTCTGGGGCCAACGTCCTGACTTTC	CASSPAGTGMGYSGANVLTF
TRBV7-9	TRBJ2-7	-	-	TGTGCCAGCAGCTTTGCGACAGGCTTATACGAGCAGTACTTC	CASSFATGLYEQYF
TRBV5-6	TRBJ2-5	TRBD2	-	TGTGCCAGCAGCTTGGCCCTAGCGGGAGGGCTCCCAGAGACCCAGTACTTC	CASSLALAGGLPETQYF
TRBV6-5	TRBJ2-5	TRBD1	-	TGTGCCAGCAGTTACACCCTGACAGGGAGAGCTGGGACCCAGTACTTC	CASSYTLTGRAGTQYF
TRBV6-1	TRBJ2-1	-	once	TGTGCCAGCAGTGTTTACAGGGAATACTCCTACAATGAGCAGTTCTTC	CASSVYREYSYNEQFF
TRBV19	TRBJ1-5	-	-	TGTGCCAGTAGTCTTATAACTTATGGTGGCAATCAGCCCCAGCATTTT	CASSLITYGGNQPQHF
TRBV4-2	TRBJ2-5	-	-	TGTGCCAGCAGCCAAGATTTAGTACAAGAGACCCAGTACTTC	CASSQDLVQETQYF
TRBV7-9	TRBJ1-2	-	-	TGTGCCAGCAGCAGCCCCGGGGCTAACTATGGCTACACCTTC	CASSSPGANYGYTF
TRBV30	TRBJ2-6	-	once	TGTGCCTGGAGCTTTAGCGGCTCTGGGGCCAACGTCCTGACTTTC	CAWSFSGSGANVLTF
TRBV5-4	TRBJ1-3	TRBD1	-	TGTGCCAGCAAACCTCAGGGGGGAAATCCAGGAAACACCATATATTTT	CASKPQGGNPGNTIYF
TRBV28	TRBJ2-7	TRBD1	-	TGTGCCAGCAGTTTCGACAGGGGGCTCTTCTACGAGCAGTACTTC	CASSFDRGLFYEQYF
TRBV15	TRBJ2-1	TRBD2	-	TGTGCCACCAGCTTAGCGGGATGGGGGGAGCAGTTCTTC	CATSLAGWGEQFF
TRBV28	TRBJ2-1	TRBD1	-	TGTGCCAGCAGCCCGGGACAGGGAACCTACAATGAGCAGTTCTTC	CASSPGQGTYNEQFF
TRBV28	TRBJ1-2	-	-	TGTGCCAGCAGTACATGGACCGAGGGATTCTATGGCTACACCTTC	CASSTWTEGFYGYTF
TRBV19	TRBJ1-5	-	-	TGTGCCAGTAGGCGGGAGGTTATCGGGCCCCAGCATTTT	CASRREVIGPQHF
TRBV9	TRBJ2-1	-	-	TGTGCCAGCAGCGTAGAGAGTGAGCAGTTCTTC	CASSVESEQFF
TRBV7-8	TRBJ2-7	-	-	TGTGCCAGCAGCTTAGCCCTCATGGGGCCCTCCTACGAGCAGTACTTC	CASSLALMGPSYEQYF
TRBV7-8	TRBJ1-5	TRBD1	-	TGTGCCAGCAGCTCCTACAGGGGGACCCACAATCAGCCCCAGCATTTT	CASSSYRGTHNQPQHF
TRBV5-1	TRBJ1-5	TRBD1	-	TGCGCCAGCAGCCCTACAGGGGGCGATCAGCCCCAGCATTTT	CASSPTGGDQPQHF
TRBV27	TRBJ2-7	-	-	TGTGCCAGCAGTCCCCTGCCGGGAGACTTCTACGAGCAGTACTTC	CASSPLPGDFYEQYF
TRBV29-1	TRBJ2-5	TRBD1	-	TGCAGCGTCGCCAAACCTCAGACAGGGGGCTGGGAGACCCAGTACTTC	CSVAKPQTGGWETQYF
TRBV28	TRBJ1-2	-	-	TGTGCCAGCAGTTTCTCACTGGGGCGATCTATTGACTATGGCTACACCTTC	CASSFSLGRSIDYGYTF
TRBV28	TRBJ1-2	TRBD1	-	TGTGCCAGCAGTTTTGTAGACAGGGTAAATGGCTACACCTTC	CASSFVDRVNGYTF
TRBV29-1	TRBJ2-7	TRBD2	-	TGCAGCGTGCTAGGGACTAGCGGGAGGCCCACCTACGAGCAGTACTTC	CSVLGTSGRPTYEQYF
TRBV30	TRBJ1-2	TRBD1	-	TGTGCCTGGAACCCGGGACAGGGCTATGGCTACACCTTC	CAWNPGQGYGYTF
TRBV28	TRBJ1-2	TRBD1	-	TGTGCCAGCACCCTGGGGACAGGGGGCGGCTACACCTTC	CASTLGTGGGYTF
TRBV7-9	TRBJ2-1	-	-	TGTGCCAGCCGCGGGGAAGGTAGTGAGCAGTTCTTC	CASRGEGSEQFF
TRBV25-1	TRBJ2-2	-	once	TGTGCCAGCACAGGATGGTTGGGGGAGCTGTTTTTT	CASTGWLGELFF
TRBV6-5	TRBJ1-2	-	-	TGTGCCAGCACGACTAGACAGCACTATGGCTACACCTTC	CASTTRQHYGYTF
TRBV18	TRBJ2-1	TRBD2	-	TGTGCCAGCTCAAGCCAAAGCGGGAGGCGGTATGATGAGCAGTTCTTC	CASSSQSGRRYDEQFF
TRBV5-1	TRBJ2-7	TRBD2	-	TGCGCCAGCAGCTTGGGGACTAGCGGGAGTAACGAGCAGTACTTC	CASSLGTSGSNEQYF
TRBV5-1	TRBJ2-1	TRBD2	-	TGCGCCAGCAGCTTGGAGCTAGCGGGGAATGAGCAGTTCTTC	CASSLELAGNEQFF
TRBV5-1	TRBJ1-1	TRBD1	-	TGCGCCAGTGCGGACAGGGTGAACACTGAAGCTTTCTTT	CASADRVNTEAFF
TRBV2	TRBJ1-1	TRBD1	-	TGTGCCAGCCGCGTTGGAGGACAGGGTCAGGCTTTCTTT	CASRVGGQGQAFF
TRBV5-1	TRBJ2-6	-	-	TGCGCCAGCAGCCTAGGGGTGGCTGGGGCCAACGTCCTGACTTTC	CASSLGVAGANVLTF
TRBV19	TRBJ1-1	TRBD1	-	TGTGCCAGTAGTGACAGGGGTCGCACTGAAGCTTTCTTT	CASSDRGRTEAFF
TRBV7-9	TRBJ2-2	-	-	TGTGCCAGCAGCTTAGCGGTCAGGGCGAACACCGGGGAGCTGTTTTTT	CASSLAVRANTGELFF
TRBV15	TRBJ1-1	TRBD1	-	TGTGCCACCTGGACAGGGGGCGGTTCTTGGGAAGCTTTCTTT	CATWTGGGSWEAFF
TRBV6-5	TRBJ1-4	TRBD1	-	TGTGCCAGCAGTTATGAAGTGGGGACAGGGGGCGAAAAACTGTTTTTT	CASSYEVGTGGEKLFF
TRBV28	TRBJ2-2	-	-	TGTGCCAGCAGTTTGGGCACGAACACCGGGGAGCTGTTTTTT	CASSLGTNTGELFF
TRBV5-6	TRBJ2-7	TRBD2	-	TGTGCCAGCAGCTGGGTGGGAGGGACTCGGAACGAGCAGTACTTC	CASSWVGGTRNEQYF
TRBV29-1	TRBJ1-1	TRBD1	few	TGCAGCGTGGAGACAGGGTCTGGGGCTTTCTTT	CSVETGSGAFF
TRBV30	TRBJ1-1	TRBD1	-	TGTGCTCACGACAGGGTGAACACTGAAGCTTTCTTT	CAHDRVNTEAFF
TRBV18	TRBJ1-1	-	-	TGTGCCAGCTCACCGTCGGGGGGACCCACTGAAGCTTTCTTT	CASSPSGGPTEAFF
TRBV7-9	TRBJ2-5	TRBD2	-	TGTGCCAGCAGCTCCGGACTAGCGGGAGGGAAAGAGACCCAGTACTTC	CASSSGLAGGKETQYF
TRBV13	TRBJ2-7	-	-	TGTGCCAGCAGCTTAGATGGGGGGGCTGCCTACGAGCAGTACTTC	CASSLDGGAAYEQYF
TRBV29-1	TRBJ2-1	-	-	TGCAGCGTTGCGGACACTCCGAGCTCCTACAATGAGCAGTTCTTC	CSVADTPSSYNEQFF
TRBV15	TRBJ1-5	TRBD1	-	TGTGCCACCAGCACCGCCCCGGACAGGGAGAATCAGCCCCAGCATTTT	CATSTAPDRENQPQHF
TRBV7-2	TRBJ2-2	-	-	TGTGCCAGCAGCTTCCGTAGCGCGAACACCGGGGAGCTGTTTTTT	CASSFRSANTGELFF
TRBV5-4	TRBJ2-1	TRBD1	-	TGTGCCAGCAGCTCCTTGGCGGGACAGGCCTACAATGAGCAGTTCTTC	CASSSLAGQAYNEQFF
TRBV6-1	TRBJ2-1	TRBD2	once	TGTGCCAGCAGTGAGGAACTAGCGGGAGGGCCAAATGAGCAGTTCTTC	CASSEELAGGPNEQFF
TRBV6-1	TRBJ1-4	TRBD1	-	TGTGCCAGCAGTGTGATGGGACAGGGAGTCACCCGGGGTATTAATGAAAAACTGTTTTTT	CASSVMGQGVTRGINEKLFF